These 32 T cell receptor beta chains share one sample of origin, sequenced in a study of blood T cell repertoires in COVID-19. This table comes from immunoSEQ multiplex PCR, and its TCRdb copy is limited to in-frame clones, with some not included. Of some 300,000 clones listed, approximately 86% are singletons. Sequencing was done on a sample of peripheral blood. These receptors all stem from a woman aged 70-85 years with COVID-19, enrolled during active disease.

J is TRBJ1-1 and V is TRBV19; a weak D match, TRBD1 (5 bases). Germline V gives CDR1 LNHDA, CDR2 SQIVND (reference sequence). The CDR3 consists of 13 residues. Trimming removed 5 bases from V and 6 bases from J, with 13 bases in between. In nucleotides, the CDR3 is TGTGCCAGTAGTTTGGACATCATGGCTGAAGCTTTCTTT. It specifies CASSLDIMAEAFF.

A note on this clone: Other nucleotide sequences in the sample specify the same CDR3. The chain has TRBV7-9 and TRBJ1-2; perhaps TRBD1 as D (6 bases). Trimming shortened V by 1 base and J by 8 bases, and 11 bases separated the two germline ends. The germline V gene has CDR1 SEHNR and CDR2 FQNEAQ (reference sequence). The CDR3 is 13 amino acids. Here the CDR3 reads CASSLDREGGYTF. CDR3 DNA sequence: TGTGCCAGCAGCTTAGACAGGGAGGGCGGCTACACCTTC. Drawing the rest from reference TRBV7-9 and TRBJ1-2, the complete variable domain is DTGVSQNPRHKITKRGQNVTFRCDPISEHNRLYWYRQTLGQGPEFLTYFQNEAQLEKSRLLSDRFSAERPKGSFSTLEIQRTEQGDSAMYLCASSLDREGGYTFGSGTRLTVV.

The chain combines TRBV5-6 with TRBJ2-7; 7 nucleotides line up with TRBD2. Germline V gene lookup returns CDR1 SGHDT and CDR2 YYEEEE. Unmatched junction bases numbered 7, after V lost 4 bases and J lost 9 bases. CDR3 length equals 12 residues. The CDR3: CASSQILAGQYF. CDR3 DNA sequence: TGTGCCAGCAGCCAAATCTTAGCGGGGCAGTACTTC.

J is TRBJ2-7 and V is TRBV7-2, with 8 bases fitting TRBD2. This CDR3 contains 16 residues. CDR1 and CDR2 from the germline V gene are SGHTA and FQGNSA. Losses at the gene ends were 3 bases for V and 3 bases for J; bases not matched to a gene: 10. The CDR3 region has the DNA TGTGCCAGCAGCTTCCGGGGGGGCACTACTTACTACGAGCAGTACTTC. It encodes CASSFRGGTTYYEQYF.

This rearrangement joins TRBV9 to TRBJ2-1, with TRBD1 matching 7 bases. The trim removed 4 bases at V and 4 bases at J, leaving 5 bases unmatched. CDR3 length: 14 residues. CDR1 SGDLS and CDR2 YYNGEE come from the germline V gene. CDR3 in amino acids: CASSPWDSYNEQFF. Here the CDR3 DNA reads TGTGCCAGCAGCCCTTGGGACAGTTACAATGAGCAGTTCTTC.

This clone was observed a few times. This chain joins TRBV10-3 and TRBJ2-7; maybe TRBD1 (5 bases). V was trimmed by 2 bases and J by 1 base, leaving 6 bases between them. CDR1 is ENHRY and CDR2 is SYGVKD in the germline V gene. This CDR3 is 13 amino acids long. CDR3 amino acids: CAISEQGSYEQYF. The CDR3 nucleotides are TGTGCCATCAGTGAGCAGGGTTCCTACGAGCAGTACTTC.

This clone has just a few counts. The chain is built from TRBV7-2 and TRBJ2-2; the match to TRBD1 covers 7 bases. V lost 5 bases, J lost 2 bases, and 5 bases stayed unmatched. This CDR3 comprises 15 residues. Germline V gene data show CDR1 as SGHTA and CDR2 as FQGNSA. Written as DNA, the CDR3 is TGTGCCAGCAGCCTGTACAGGGGAAACACCGGGGAGCTGTTTTTT. Translated: CASSLYRGNTGELFF.

This chain links TRBV5-1 with TRBJ2-1, with 11 positions matching TRBD2. The germline CDR1 and CDR2 sequences are SGHRS and YFSETQ. V shed 4 bases and J 5 bases; nucleotides not matched to a gene: 5. CDR3 length equals 15 residues. As DNA, the CDR3 is TGCGCCAGCAGCACCTCTAGCGGGGGGCACAATGAGCAGTTCTTC. Protein: CASSTSSGGHNEQFF.

The chain carries TRBV6-5 and TRBJ1-6; TRBD1 is a possible D gene (6 bases). The germline V gene encodes CDR1 MNHEY and CDR2 SVGAGI. The CDR3 has 13 residues. V dropped 6 bases and J dropped 5 bases, with 8 bases sitting between them. The CDR3 here is CASRRTDNSPLHF. The CDR3, as DNA: TGTGCCAGCAGACGGACAGATAATTCACCCCTCCACTTT.

The table lists this clone with many counts. The chain couples TRBV4-1 to TRBJ1-1; D perhaps matches TRBD1 (6 bases). Trimming took off 3 bases at V and 7 bases at J, with 12 bases between the two ends. Per germline, CDR1 MGHRA and CDR2 YSYEKL. CDR3 length equals 13 residues. CDR3 bases: TGCGCCAGCAGCCATTCCTCGACAGGTGAAGCTTTCTTT. Translating it yields CASSHSSTGEAFF.

This sequence joins TRBV12-5 and TRBJ2-7; tentatively, D is TRBD1 (6 bases). Per the germline V gene, CDR1 is LGHNT and CDR2 is FRNRAP. The CDR3 consists of 14 residues. Trimming removed 7 bases from V and 6 bases from J, with 19 bases in between. Here the CDR3 reads CASDRAPQPAEQYF. CDR3 bases: TGTGCTAGTGACAGGGCGCCCCAACCTGCCGAGCAGTACTTC.

In nucleotides, the CDR3 is TGTGCCAGCAGCCATCCCCGCGCCGGGACTATCTCAACCGGGGAGCTGTTTTTT. Translating it yields CASSHPRAGTISTGELFF. The chain joins TRBV3-1 (or the pseudogene TRBV3-2) to TRBJ2-2; TRBD2 matches 7 bases. The CDR3 runs to 18 residues. Germline CDR1 LGHDT, CDR2 YNNKEL (reference sequence). The V and J ends lost 3 bases and 5 bases, in that order; junction bases with no gene match: 15.

Here the CDR3 reads CASSLLIRDRESYEQYF. The CDR3 coding sequence is TGCGCCAGCAGCCTATTGATACGGGACAGAGAGTCCTACGAGCAGTACTTC. V is TRBV4-3 and J is TRBJ2-7; 7 bases line up with TRBD1. CDR1 is LGHNA, CDR2 YSLEER, per germline. V lost 4 bases, J lost 1 base, and 13 bases stayed unmatched. The CDR3 runs to 17 residues.

This chain connects TRBV13 to TRBJ1-2; 7 nucleotides match TRBD1. This CDR3 spans 14 amino acids. V lost 5 bases and J lost 4; bases outside the gene matches: 7. Germline CDR1 is PRHDT and CDR2 is FYEKMQ (reference sequence). In DNA, the CDR3 is TGTGCCAGCAGCCCGAGGGGACAGACCTATGGCTACACCTTC. As protein: CASSPRGQTYGYTF.

The chain recombines TRBV19 with TRBJ2-3; TRBD1 is a possible D gene (5 bases). CDR1 is LNHDA and CDR2 is SQIVND in the germline V gene (reference sequence). The CDR3 covers 16 residues. The V gene lost 5 bases and the J gene lost 2 bases, with 17 bases spanning the gap. This CDR3 reads CASSPKGQGNTDTQYF. CDR3 in DNA: TGTGCCAGTAGTCCGAAGGGGCAGGGAAACACAGATACGCAGTATTTT.

The V and J genes are TRBV3-1 (or the pseudogene TRBV3-2) and TRBJ2-2; 14 bases are shared with TRBD2. Germline assignment: CDR1 LGHDT and CDR2 YNNKEL (reference sequence). This CDR3 is built from 17 residues. With V trimmed by 3 bases and J by 6 bases, 6 bases remained unmatched. The CDR3 reads CASSHSPTSGGAGELFF. As DNA, the CDR3 is TGTGCCAGCAGCCACTCACCGACTAGCGGGGGGGCCGGGGAGCTGTTTTTT.

This clone showed up just a few times. V and J are TRBV2 and TRBJ1-6, with D possibly TRBD1 on 5 matching bases. The CDR3 contains 14 residues. The V gene lost 7 bases and the J gene lost 7 bases, with 14 bases spanning the gap. Germline V gene sequence: CDR1 SNHLY, CDR2 FYNNEI. The CDR3 here is CASTLGAHNSPLHF. The CDR3 region has the DNA TGTGCCAGCACCCTAGGGGCCCACAATTCACCCCTCCACTTT.

Worth noting for this clone: A junction end diverges from the germline sequence, so it may reflect a read error. This rearrangement joins TRBV5-6 to TRBJ2-7; 14 bases fit TRBD2. Germline V CDR1 and CDR2: SGHDT, YYEEEE. This CDR3 is built from 15 residues. The CDR3 DNA reads as TGTGCCAGCAGTTCCGGACTAGCGGGGGGCATCCCTTCCAACTTC. Protein sequence: CASSSGLAGGIPSNF.

The V and J genes are TRBV5-1 and TRBJ1-6, with D tentatively TRBD1 (5 bases). This CDR3 is built from 16 residues. The germline V gene has CDR1 SGHRS and CDR2 YFSETQ. Trimming stripped 1 base from V and 3 bases from J, with 11 bases between. The CDR3 nucleotides are TGCGCCAGCAGCTTGACAGGACCACTCTATAATTCACCCCTCCACTTT. Its protein product is CASSLTGPLYNSPLHF.

This clone occurred once. The genes are TRBV28 and TRBJ1-3, with a weak D call TRBD1 (5 bases). The CDR3 has 15 amino acids. Germline-derived CDR1 and CDR2 are MDHEN and SYDVKM. V lost 10 bases and J lost 0, with 16 bases in between. This chain's CDR3 is CATYLGGNSGNTIYF. The CDR3 DNA is TGTGCCACCTACCTCGGGGGGAACTCTGGAAACACCATATATTTT.

The chain carries TRBV7-6 and TRBJ2-7; 12 positions agree with TRBD2. CDR1 and CDR2 from the germline V gene are SGHVS and FNYEAQ. The CDR3 covers 15 residues. Trimming removed 5 bases from V and 1 base from J; junction bases left unmatched: 3. The CDR3 loop reads CASSPGLAGSYEQYF. CDR3 DNA sequence: TGTGCCAGCAGCCCCGGACTAGCGGGGTCCTACGAGCAGTACTTC.

The chain has TRBV7-2 and TRBJ2-7, with TRBD1 matching over 8 bases. Germline values: CDR1 SGHTA, CDR2 FQGNSA. The CDR3 has 14 residues. The ends lost 4 bases at V and 5 bases at J; junction bases unmatched: 7. The CDR3 DNA reads as TGTGCCAGCAGCTACGGGAGACAGGGGAACGAGCAGTACTTC. Translated: CASSYGRQGNEQYF. Filled out from reference TRBV7-2 and TRBJ2-7, the complete variable domain reads GAGVSQSPSNKVTEKGKDVELRCDPISGHTALYWYRQSLGQGLEFLIYFQGNSAPDKSGLPSDRFSAERTGGSVSTLTIQRTQQEDSAVYLCASSYGRQGNEQYFGPGTRLTVT.

The J gene is TRBJ2-7, the V gene TRBV4-3, with 13 bases that match TRBD2. V gave up 5 bases and J gave up 5 bases; unmatched junction bases: 6. The V gene's germline CDR1 is LGHNA and CDR2 YSLEER. The CDR3 is 15 residues long. CDR3 loop: CASSATSGGVHEQYF. DNA for the CDR3: TGCGCCAGCAGCGCTACTAGCGGGGGGGTACACGAGCAGTACTTC.

CDR3 coding DNA: TGTGCCAGCAGCTATCGGGACAGGGCCTACGAGCAGTACTTC. Protein sequence: CASSYRDRAYEQYF. J is TRBJ2-7 and V is TRBV7-9; 9 positions agree with TRBD1. The V gene end was trimmed by 4 bases and the J gene end by 2 bases; junction bases not matched to a gene: 3. Germline CDR1 SEHNR, CDR2 FQNEAQ (reference sequence). The CDR3 consists of 14 residues.

This clone has only one observation. This chain connects TRBV9 to TRBJ2-5; 9 bases match TRBD2. CDR3 size: 16 residues. After removal of 3 bases from V and 2 bases from J, the junction contained 8 bases not matched to a gene. Germline V lookup: CDR1 SGDLS, CDR2 YYNGEE. CDR3 amino acids: CASSALSGGLQETQYF. CDR3 DNA: TGTGCCAGCAGCGCCCTTAGCGGGGGCCTGCAAGAGACCCAGTACTTC.

This clone appeared a single time. The CDR3 DNA follows: TGTGCCAGCAGTCCGAGCGGGGGAGAGCAGTTCTTC. Protein sequence: CASSPSGGEQFF. The rearrangement joins TRBV7-9 to TRBJ2-1; 8 positions match TRBD2. After removal of 6 bases from V and 10 bases from J, the junction contained 5 bases not matched to a gene. The germline V gene encodes CDR1 SEHNR and CDR2 FQNEAQ (reference sequence). The CDR3 consists of 12 residues. Complete variable domain (other parts from reference TRBV7-9 and TRBJ2-1): DTGVSQNPRHKITKRGQNVTFRCDPISEHNRLYWYRQTLGQGPEFLTYFQNEAQLEKSRLLSDRFSAERPKGSFSTLEIQRTEQGDSAMYLCASSPSGGEQFFGPGTRLTVL.

V is TRBV30 and J is TRBJ1-5, with D perhaps matching TRBD1 (6 bases). In germline, CDR1 is GTSNPN, CDR2 SVGIG (reference sequence). Trimming removed 0 bases at V and 6 bases at J, with 12 bases between. This CDR3 has 14 amino acids. In DNA form, the CDR3 reads TGTGCCTGGAGTGTCGGGGGGCACGGTCAGCCCCAGCATTTT. It yields the protein CAWSVGGHGQPQHF. The full variable domain, its missing parts supplied by reference TRBV30 and TRBJ1-5, is SQTIHQWPATLVQPVGSPLSLECTVEGTSNPNLYWYRQAAGRGLQLLFYSVGIGQISSEVPQNLSASRPQDRQFILSSKKLLLSDSGFYLCAWSVGGHGQPQHFGDGTRLSIL.

The chain is built from TRBV5-5 and TRBJ1-2, with 7 bases matching TRBD1. V lost 2 bases and J lost 1; bases outside the gene matches: 5. The CDR3 has 15 amino acids. CDR1 is SGHKS, CDR2 YYEKEE, per germline (reference sequence). CDR3 amino acids: CASSLTGDFNYGYTF. DNA for the CDR3: TGTGCCAGCAGCTTAACAGGGGACTTTAACTATGGCTACACCTTC.

The CDR3 is CASSSRGPANTGELFF. In DNA, the CDR3 is TGCGCCAGCAGCTCCCGGGGTCCTGCGAACACCGGGGAGCTGTTTTTT. The chain recombines TRBV5-1 with TRBJ2-2; tentatively, D is TRBD2 (5 bases). Germline V gives CDR1 SGHRS, CDR2 YFSETQ. V lost 3 bases and J lost 0, with 12 bases in between. The CDR3 loop spans 16 amino acids. Full variable domain (remainder filled in from reference TRBV5-1 and TRBJ2-2): KAGVTQTPRYLIKTRGQQVTLSCSPISGHRSVSWYQQTPGQGLQFLFEYFSETQRNKGNFPGRFSGRQFSNSRSEMNVSTLELGDSALYLCASSSRGPANTGELFFGEGSRLTVL.

The chain joins TRBV19 to TRBJ1-2; the D gene is possibly TRBD1 (5 bases). The V and J ends lost 5 bases and 6 bases respectively, with 16 bases between them. Per germline, CDR1 LNHDA and CDR2 SQIVND (reference sequence). The CDR3 covers 14 residues. The CDR3 DNA is TGTGCCAGTAGTTGGTCCGGGACTTCAAATGGCTACACCTTC. Protein: CASSWSGTSNGYTF.

Here the CDR3 DNA reads TGTGCCAGCAGTTACGAACTAAACCGGGAGACCCAGTACTTC. The encoded protein is CASSYELNRETQYF. The chain is built from TRBV6-5 and TRBJ2-5, with unresolved D. The CDR3 is 14 amino acids. Trimming removed 2 bases at V and 5 bases at J, with 12 bases between. In germline, CDR1 is MNHEY, CDR2 SVGAGI.

The rearrangement uses TRBV5-4 and TRBJ2-5; 12 bases align to TRBD2. CDR3 length equals 15 residues. Trimming cost V 1 base and J 5 bases; bases outside gene matches: 3. Germline assignment: CDR1 SGHNT and CDR2 YYREEE (reference sequence). The CDR3 region has the DNA TGTGCCAGCAGCTTGAAGCTAGCGGGGGGGGAGACCCAGTACTTC. Amino acids: CASSLKLAGGETQYF.